Listed here are 30 T cell receptor beta chains from one sample, sequenced in a study of beta chain features in type 1 diabetes. cDNA synthesis used the whole RNA isolate, giving expressed TCRB sequences. Produced via immunoSEQ multiplex PCR; TCRdb's table is partial and in-frame only. The table shows under 150,000 clones, with under 60% occurring only once. Sequenced material: Tregs from blood. Receptor source: a man aged 18 to 29 in good health.

The V and J genes are TRBV28 and TRBJ2-7; TRBD1 matches 9 bases. The CDR3 spans 14 residues. V shed 5 bases and J 2 bases; nucleotides not matched to a gene: 4. Germline assignment: CDR1 MDHEN and CDR2 SYDVKM. CDR3 bases: TGTGCCAGCAGTCCGGGACAGGGTCCCTACGAGCAGTACTTC. Its protein product is CASSPGQGPYEQYF.

The chain employs TRBV5-1 and TRBJ1-2, with TRBD1 matching over 9 bases. V lost 8 bases, J lost 2 bases, and 7 bases stayed unmatched. The CDR3 spans 14 residues. The germline V gene has CDR1 SGHRS and CDR2 YFSETQ. The CDR3 sequence is CASEPGTGNYGYTF. CDR3 DNA sequence: TGCGCCAGTGAACCCGGGACAGGGAACTATGGCTACACCTTC.

The chain carries TRBV19 and TRBJ2-7, with D tentatively TRBD1 (6 bases). With 6 bases removed from V and 4 bases from J, the gap between germline ends came to 13 bases. This CDR3 is 13 amino acids long. Germline CDR1 and CDR2: LNHDA and SQIVND (reference sequence). DNA of the CDR3: TGTGCCAGTAGGAGAGTGGACAGTTACGAGCAGTACTTC. Its translation is CASRRVDSYEQYF.

The rearrangement joins TRBV7-2 to TRBJ1-2, with D tentatively TRBD1 (6 bases). V lost 4 bases to trimming and J lost 5 bases, with 17 bases between them. This CDR3 is 15 amino acids long. The germline V gene has CDR1 SGHTA and CDR2 FQGNSA. The CDR3 reads CASSYGQNFSYGYTF. Here the CDR3 DNA reads TGTGCCAGCAGCTATGGACAGAACTTCAGTTATGGCTACACCTTC.

The CDR3 DNA sequence: TGTGCCAGCTCCCCGACAGGGTATGGCTACACCTTC. It is translated as CASSPTGYGYTF. This chain connects TRBV9 to TRBJ1-2; TRBD1 matches at 7 bases. V was clipped by 7 bases and J by 5 bases; unmatched bases: 5. CDR1 SGDLS and CDR2 YYNGEE come from the germline V gene. The CDR3 is 12 residues long.

The rearrangement links TRBV30 to TRBJ2-1; tentative D call: TRBD1 (6 bases). Germline CDR1 is GTSNPN and CDR2 is SVGIG (reference sequence). The germline V and J ends were trimmed by 2 bases and 4 bases, with 12 bases remaining between them. The CDR3 is 14 residues long. The CDR3 region has the DNA TGTGCCTGGAGTAAGGGCAGGGGATACAATGAGCAGTTCTTC. Its protein product is CAWSKGRGYNEQFF.

The chain links TRBV10-3 to TRBJ2-7, with 8 bases fitting TRBD1. Germline V lookup: CDR1 ENHRY, CDR2 SYGVKD. The CDR3 has 13 residues. Losses at the gene ends were 10 bases for V and 0 bases for J; bases not matched to a gene: 5. The CDR3: CASSGTGSYEQYF. The CDR3 coding sequence is TGTGCCAGCTCCGGGACAGGCTCCTACGAGCAGTACTTC.

This clone was seen only once. The chain uses TRBV18 and TRBJ1-5, with D uncertain. V was pared by 8 bases and J by 0 bases, with 5 bases between. Per the germline V gene, CDR1 is KGHSH and CDR2 is LQKENI. CDR3 length equals 12 residues. The CDR3 sequence: CASRDSNQPQHF. CDR3 DNA sequence: TGTGCCAGCCGAGATAGCAATCAGCCCCAGCATTTT.

The V gene is TRBV7-6, the J gene TRBJ2-2; possibly TRBD1 for D (6 bases). The CDR3 length is 13 residues. CDR1 SGHVS and CDR2 FNYEAQ come from the germline V gene. The V end was cut by 4 bases, the J end by 7 bases, with 10 bases between. The CDR3 loop reads CASSWTVDGELFF. The CDR3 bases are TGTGCCAGCAGCTGGACAGTTGACGGGGAGCTGTTTTTT.

As regards this clone: This same CDR3 is encoded by further DNA sequences in the sample. The V gene is TRBV30, the J gene TRBJ1-2, with a tentative D call TRBD1 (6 bases). The CDR3 is 11 amino acids. Germline V gene data show CDR1 as GTSNPN and CDR2 as SVGIG (reference sequence). V was clipped by 2 bases and J by 8 bases, with 9 bases between them. Here the CDR3 DNA reads TGTGCCTGGAGTCTAGGGGGAGGCTACACCTTC. This codes for CAWSLGGGYTF.

The genes are TRBV19 and TRBJ2-2; D perhaps matches TRBD2 (7 bases). Germline CDR1 reads LNHDA; CDR2 reads SQIVND (reference sequence). Trimming cost V 10 bases and J 2 bases, with 20 bases left between them. This CDR3 has 16 amino acids. The CDR3 nucleotides read TGTGCCACCCTAAGACGGGGGGCGGAAAACACCGGGGAGCTGTTTTTT. Residues: CATLRRGAENTGELFF.

The rearrangement links TRBV5-1 to TRBJ2-3, with 12 bases that match TRBD2. From germline, CDR1 is SGHRS and CDR2 YFSETQ. The V segment lost 3 bases and the J segment 5 bases; nucleotides outside the gene matches: 10. The CDR3 sequence is 17 residues long. This chain's CDR3 is CASSSWTSGKAGDTQYF. As DNA, the CDR3 is TGCGCCAGCAGCTCCTGGACTAGCGGGAAAGCTGGAGATACGCAGTATTTT.

The rearrangement joins TRBV11-2 to TRBJ2-7, with 7 bases fitting TRBD2. Germline trimming cut 0 bases from V and 0 bases from J; bases unmatched to any gene: 11. Germline V CDR1 and CDR2: SGHAT, FQNNGV. The CDR3 is 18 amino acids. The CDR3 here is CASSLDLGGGSHSYEQYF. CDR3 DNA: TGTGCCAGCAGCTTAGACTTGGGGGGGGGATCCCACTCCTACGAGCAGTACTTC. The full variable domain, rest sourced from reference TRBV11-2 and TRBJ2-7, is EAGVAQSPRYKIIEKRQSVAFWCNPISGHATLYWYQQILGQGPKLLIQFQNNGVVDDSQLPKDRFSAERLKGVDSTLKIQPAKLEDSAVYLCASSLDLGGGSHSYEQYFGPGTRLTVT.

The CDR3 spells CSAQTMYEQYF. The CDR3 DNA sequence: TGCAGTGCCCAAACAATGTACGAGCAGTACTTC. This sequence joins TRBV20-1 and TRBJ2-7; no clear D. This CDR3 contains 11 residues. Germline-derived CDR1 and CDR2 are DFQATT and SNEGSKA (reference sequence). V lost 6 bases and J lost 4, with 10 bases in between.

The chain has TRBV9 and TRBJ2-2, with 13 bases that match TRBD2. Germline V CDR1 and CDR2: SGDLS, YYNGEE. CDR3 length: 16 residues. Trimming at V came to 0 bases and at J to 5 bases, leaving 1 base not matched to a gene. DNA for the CDR3: TGTGCCAGCAGCGTAGAACTAGCGGGAGGGACCGGGGAGCTGTTTTTT. It specifies CASSVELAGGTGELFF. Combining the CDR3 with reference TRBV9 and TRBJ2-2 gives the whole variable domain DSGVTQTPKHLITATGQRVTLRCSPRSGDLSVYWYQQSLDQGLQFLIQYYNGEERAKGNILERFSAQQFPDLHSELNLSSLELGDSALYFCASSVELAGGTGELFFGEGSRLTVL.

V is TRBV27 and J is TRBJ2-7; the match to TRBD1 covers 10 bases. J was trimmed by 5 bases and V by 9 bases; bases with no gene match: 10. CDR3 length equals 14 residues. Germline V gives CDR1 MNHEY, CDR2 SMNVEV (reference sequence). CDR3 in amino acids: CASTTGQGFDEQYF. CDR3 sequence (DNA): TGTGCCAGTACTACGGGACAGGGGTTCGACGAGCAGTACTTC.

This clone was detected only a few times. This chain links TRBV6-5 with TRBJ1-1, with D unclear. Trimming stripped 8 bases from V and 7 bases from J, with 11 bases between. The CDR3 runs 11 residues. Germline lookup yields CDR1 MNHEY and CDR2 SVGAGI. The CDR3 region has the DNA TGTGCCAGCGGGAGGTCTAGTGAAGCTTTCTTT. Amino acids: CASGRSSEAFF.

This clone has a handful of counts. The J gene is TRBJ1-4, the V gene TRBV28; D is ambiguous. V shed 4 bases and J shed 7 bases, with 19 bases lying between them. From germline, CDR1 is MDHEN and CDR2 SYDVKM. The CDR3 length is 16 residues. The CDR3 nucleotides are TGTGCCAGCAGTTCTCCGGGAGCCGCGCGGGGTGAAAAACTGTTTTTT. It translates to CASSSPGAARGEKLFF.

The V gene is TRBV27, the J gene TRBJ1-5, with unresolved D. The germline CDR1 and CDR2 sequences are MNHEY and SMNVEV (reference sequence). There are 16 residues in the CDR3. Trimming shortened V by 6 bases and J by 0 bases, and 15 bases separated the two germline ends. As DNA, the CDR3 is TGTGCCAGCAGGTCAGGATACAGAAATAGCAATCAGCCCCAGCATTTT. Translated: CASRSGYRNSNQPQHF.

This clone was recorded a few times. The chain recombines TRBV14 with TRBJ2-1; 7 bases agree with TRBD2. This CDR3 contains 15 residues. Trimming removed 1 base from V and 6 bases from J; junction bases left unmatched: 6. Germline values: CDR1 SGHDN, CDR2 FVKESK. CDR3 sequence (DNA): TGTGCCAGCAGCCAAGTCGCGGGAGCGGCCAATGAGCAGTTCTTC. Protein sequence: CASSQVAGAANEQFF.

The CDR3 coding sequence is TGCAGCGTGCGAGGACAGGGGACACTATCCCTCCACGAGCAGTACTTC. Encoded protein: CSVRGQGTLSLHEQYF. The chain carries TRBV29-1 and TRBJ2-5; 9 positions agree with TRBD1. The end of the DNA aligns better with TRBJ2-7, so the J call may be wrong. CDR1 is SQVTM and CDR2 is ANQGSEA in the germline V gene. The length of the CDR3 is 16 residues.

The chain is built from TRBV11-2 and TRBJ2-1; no firm D call. Germline values: CDR1 SGHAT, CDR2 FQNNGV. V was cut by 5 bases and J by 8 bases, with 19 bases left in between. The CDR3 spans 15 residues. The CDR3 sequence: CASSPRFGSADEQFF. The CDR3 nucleotides read TGTGCCAGCAGCCCCCGTTTCGGTTCTGCCGATGAGCAGTTCTTC.

V gene TRBV27 combines with J gene TRBJ2-1; 10 nucleotides match TRBD2. The CDR3 loop spans 15 amino acids. Trimming at V came to 2 bases and at J to 10 bases, leaving 8 bases not matched to a gene. Germline V gives CDR1 MNHEY, CDR2 SMNVEV (reference sequence). CDR3 amino acids: CASSLGLAGVWEQFF. In nucleotides, the CDR3 is TGTGCCAGCAGTTTAGGTCTAGCGGGAGTATGGGAGCAGTTCTTC.

The chain has TRBV28 and TRBJ2-7; 9 bases line up with TRBD1. CDR1 is MDHEN, CDR2 SYDVKM, per germline. This CDR3 region has 15 residues. With 5 bases clipped from V and 7 bases from J, the junction kept 12 bases outside the gene matches. In nucleotides, the CDR3 is TGTGCCAGCAGTCCTTCGGGACAGGGATGGAAAGAGCAGTACTTC. Amino acids: CASSPSGQGWKEQYF.

The sample holds a few counts of this clone. The J gene is TRBJ1-1, the V gene TRBV4-1, with 9 nucleotides matching TRBD1. V dropped 4 bases and J dropped 1; count of bases not matched to a gene: 10. This CDR3 spans 17 amino acids. CDR1 is MGHRA and CDR2 is YSYEKL in the germline V gene. CDR3 in amino acids: CASSLGTGRRRNTEAFF. As DNA, the CDR3 is TGCGCCAGCAGCCTGGGGACAGGGAGGAGAAGGAACACTGAAGCTTTCTTT.

This clone was picked up a small number of times. The genes are TRBV6-5 and TRBJ2-4, with D possibly matching TRBD2 (6 bases). Germline values: CDR1 MNHEY, CDR2 SVGAGI. This CDR3 has 16 amino acids. Trimming removed 0 bases at V and 1 base at J, with 10 bases between. CDR3: CASSYSYSGAKNIQYF. DNA of the CDR3: TGTGCCAGCAGTTACTCCTACAGCGGGGCCAAAAACATTCAGTACTTC.

The V call is TRBV19, the J call TRBJ2-3, with TRBD2 matching 8 bases. The V gene end was trimmed by 8 bases and the J gene end by 4 bases; junction bases not matched to a gene: 11. Germline CDR1 is LNHDA and CDR2 is SQIVND (reference sequence). CDR3 length equals 15 residues. The CDR3 sequence is CASSRGTRRADTQYF. The CDR3 region has the DNA TGTGCCAGTTCCCGAGGGACTAGGAGGGCAGATACGCAGTATTTT.

J is TRBJ2-7 and V is TRBV6-1; D gene uncertain. The V and J ends lost 3 bases and 4 bases respectively, with 19 bases between them. This CDR3 is built from 16 residues. Germline values: CDR1 MNHNS, CDR2 SASEGT. The CDR3 DNA sequence: TGTGCCAGCAGTGACTTCCGGCCATCCACGACATACGAGCAGTACTTC. Protein sequence: CASSDFRPSTTYEQYF.

V and J are TRBV19 and TRBJ1-2; no clear D. Germline CDR1 and CDR2: LNHDA and SQIVND (reference sequence). Trimming removed 3 bases at V and 0 bases at J, with 5 bases between. The CDR3 is 13 residues long. The CDR3 DNA follows: TGTGCCAGTAGTATCGGGGCTAACTATGGCTACACCTTC. It translates to CASSIGANYGYTF.

The genes are TRBV19 and TRBJ1-5; 8 nucleotides agree with TRBD1. The CDR3 totals 13 residues. Losses at the gene ends were 5 bases for V and 8 bases for J; bases not matched to a gene: 5. CDR1 and CDR2 from the germline V gene are LNHDA and SQIVND (reference sequence). The DNA of the CDR3 is TGTGCCAGTAGTGTCCAGGGGGCCAAGCCCCAGCATTTT. It codes for CASSVQGAKPQHF.